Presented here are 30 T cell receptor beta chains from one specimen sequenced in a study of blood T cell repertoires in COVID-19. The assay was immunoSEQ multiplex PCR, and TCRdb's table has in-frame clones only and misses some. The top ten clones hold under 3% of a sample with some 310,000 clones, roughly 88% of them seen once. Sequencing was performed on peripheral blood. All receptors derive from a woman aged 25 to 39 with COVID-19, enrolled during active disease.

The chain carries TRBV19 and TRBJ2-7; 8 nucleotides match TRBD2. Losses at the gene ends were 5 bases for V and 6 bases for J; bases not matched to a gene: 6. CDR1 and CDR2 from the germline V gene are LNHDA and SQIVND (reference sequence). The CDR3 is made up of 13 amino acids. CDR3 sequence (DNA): TGTGCCAGTAGTTTCGGACTAGCTTCCGAGCAGTACTTC. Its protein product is CASSFGLASEQYF.

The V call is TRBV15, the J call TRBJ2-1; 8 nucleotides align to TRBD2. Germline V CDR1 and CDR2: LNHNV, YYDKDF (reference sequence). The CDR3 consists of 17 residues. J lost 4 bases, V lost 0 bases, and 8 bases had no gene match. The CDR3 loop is CATSRDATSGPYNEQFF. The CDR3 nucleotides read TGTGCCACCAGCAGAGATGCCACTAGCGGACCATACAATGAGCAGTTCTTC. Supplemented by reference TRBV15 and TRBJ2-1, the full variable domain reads DAMVIQNPRYQVTQFGKPVTLSCSQTLNHNVMYWYQQKSSQAPKLLFHYYDKDFNNEADTPDNFQSRRPNTSFCFLDIRSPGLGDTAMYLCATSRDATSGPYNEQFFGPGTRLTVL.

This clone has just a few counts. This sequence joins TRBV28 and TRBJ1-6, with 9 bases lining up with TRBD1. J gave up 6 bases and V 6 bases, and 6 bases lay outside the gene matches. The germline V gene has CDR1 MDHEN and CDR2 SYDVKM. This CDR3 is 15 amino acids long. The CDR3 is CASRKGQGRNSPLHF. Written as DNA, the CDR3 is TGTGCCAGCAGGAAAGGACAGGGGCGTAATTCACCCCTCCACTTT.

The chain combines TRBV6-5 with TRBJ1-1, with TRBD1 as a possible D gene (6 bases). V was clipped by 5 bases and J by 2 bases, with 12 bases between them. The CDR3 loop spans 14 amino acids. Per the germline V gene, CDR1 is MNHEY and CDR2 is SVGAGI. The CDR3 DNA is TGTGCCAGCAGTAATCCCAGGGGTAACACTGAAGCTTTCTTT. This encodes CASSNPRGNTEAFF.

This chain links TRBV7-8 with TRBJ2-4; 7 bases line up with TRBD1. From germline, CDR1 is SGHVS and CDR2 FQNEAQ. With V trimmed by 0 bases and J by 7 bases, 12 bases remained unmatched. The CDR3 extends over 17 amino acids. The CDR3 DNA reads TGTGCCAGCAGCTTAGCGGGATTACAGGGGCGGGCGAACATTCAGTACTTC. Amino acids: CASSLAGLQGRANIQYF.

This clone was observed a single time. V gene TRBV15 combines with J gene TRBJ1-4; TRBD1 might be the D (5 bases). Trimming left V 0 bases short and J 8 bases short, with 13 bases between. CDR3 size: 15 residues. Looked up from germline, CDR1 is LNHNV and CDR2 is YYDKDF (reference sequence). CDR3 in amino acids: CATSREGRVEEKLFF. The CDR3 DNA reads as TGTGCCACCAGCAGAGAGGGCAGGGTCGAGGAAAAACTGTTTTTT.

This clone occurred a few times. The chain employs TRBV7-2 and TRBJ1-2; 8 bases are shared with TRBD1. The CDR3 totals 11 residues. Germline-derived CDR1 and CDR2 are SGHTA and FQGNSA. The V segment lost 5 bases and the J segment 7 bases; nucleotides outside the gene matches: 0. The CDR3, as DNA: TGTGCCAGCAGCACAGGGGGTGGCTACACCTTC. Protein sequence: CASSTGGGYTF.

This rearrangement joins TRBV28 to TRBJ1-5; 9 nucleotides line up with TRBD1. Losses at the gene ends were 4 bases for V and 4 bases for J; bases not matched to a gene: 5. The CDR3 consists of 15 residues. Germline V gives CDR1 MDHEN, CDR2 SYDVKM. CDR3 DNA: TGTGCCAGCAGTTGGACAGGGGACAATAATCAGCCCCAGCATTTT. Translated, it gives CASSWTGDNNQPQHF.

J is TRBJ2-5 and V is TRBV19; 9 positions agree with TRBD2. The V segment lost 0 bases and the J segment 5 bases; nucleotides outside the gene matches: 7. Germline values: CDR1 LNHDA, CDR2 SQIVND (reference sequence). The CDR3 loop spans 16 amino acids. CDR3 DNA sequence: TGTGCCAGTAGTATAGATTGGCGGGAGGGCCATGAGACCCAGTACTTC. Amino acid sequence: CASSIDWREGHETQYF.

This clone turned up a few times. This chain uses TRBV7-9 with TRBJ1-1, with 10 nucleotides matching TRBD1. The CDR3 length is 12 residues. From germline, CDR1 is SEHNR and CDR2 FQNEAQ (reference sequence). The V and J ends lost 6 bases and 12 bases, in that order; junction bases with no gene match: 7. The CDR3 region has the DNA TGTGCCAGCAGTCTTGGGACAGGGGAATCTTTCTTT. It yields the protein CASSLGTGESFF.

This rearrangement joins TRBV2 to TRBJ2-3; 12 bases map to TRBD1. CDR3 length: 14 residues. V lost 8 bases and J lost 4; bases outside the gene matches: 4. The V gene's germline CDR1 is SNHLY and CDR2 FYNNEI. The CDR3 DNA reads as TGTGCCAGCTACCGGGACAGGGGGCCAGATACGCAGTATTTT. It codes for CASYRDRGPDTQYF.

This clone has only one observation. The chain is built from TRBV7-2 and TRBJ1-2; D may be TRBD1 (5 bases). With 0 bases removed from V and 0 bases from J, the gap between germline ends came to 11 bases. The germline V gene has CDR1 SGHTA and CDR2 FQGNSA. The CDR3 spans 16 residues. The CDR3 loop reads CASSLAGEGPNYGYTF. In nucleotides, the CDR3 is TGTGCCAGCAGCTTAGCGGGGGAGGGCCCTAACTATGGCTACACCTTC.

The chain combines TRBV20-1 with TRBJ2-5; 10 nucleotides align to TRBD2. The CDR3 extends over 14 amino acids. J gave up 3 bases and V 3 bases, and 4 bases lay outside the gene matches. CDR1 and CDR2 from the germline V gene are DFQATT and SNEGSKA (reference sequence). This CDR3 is CSASPGLAEETQYF. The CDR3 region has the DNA TGCAGTGCTAGTCCCGGACTAGCGGAAGAGACCCAGTACTTC.

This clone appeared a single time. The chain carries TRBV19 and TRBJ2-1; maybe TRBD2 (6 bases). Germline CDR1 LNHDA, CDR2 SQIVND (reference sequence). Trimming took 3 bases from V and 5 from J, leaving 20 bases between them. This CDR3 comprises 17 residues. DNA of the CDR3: TGTGCCAGTAGTATGATCCCTAAAATGGGACTGAACAATGAGCAGTTCTTC. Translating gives CASSMIPKMGLNNEQFF.

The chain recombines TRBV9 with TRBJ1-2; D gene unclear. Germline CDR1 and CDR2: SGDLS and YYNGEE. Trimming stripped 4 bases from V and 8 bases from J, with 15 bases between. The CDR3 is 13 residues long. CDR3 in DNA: TGTGCCAGCAGCCCCTCCAACGCCCGGGGCTACACCTTC. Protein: CASSPSNARGYTF.

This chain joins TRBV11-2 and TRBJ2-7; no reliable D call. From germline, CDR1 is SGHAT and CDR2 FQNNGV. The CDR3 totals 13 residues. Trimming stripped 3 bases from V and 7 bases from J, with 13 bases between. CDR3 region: CASSFPRSAEQYF. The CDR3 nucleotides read TGTGCCAGCAGCTTTCCGCGTTCAGCGGAGCAGTACTTC.

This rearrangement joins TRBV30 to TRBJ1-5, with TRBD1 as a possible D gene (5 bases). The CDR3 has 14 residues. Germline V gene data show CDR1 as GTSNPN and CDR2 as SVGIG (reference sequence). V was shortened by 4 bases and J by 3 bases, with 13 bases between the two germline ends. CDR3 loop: CAWNTQETNQPQHF. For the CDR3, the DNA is TGTGCCTGGAACACACAGGAGACCAATCAGCCCCAGCATTTT.

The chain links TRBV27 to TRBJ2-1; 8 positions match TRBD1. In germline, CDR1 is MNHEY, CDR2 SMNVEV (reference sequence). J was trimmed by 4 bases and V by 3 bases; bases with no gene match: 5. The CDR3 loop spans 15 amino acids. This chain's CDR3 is CASSLGQVFYNEQFF. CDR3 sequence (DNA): TGTGCCAGCAGTTTGGGACAGGTTTTTTACAATGAGCAGTTCTTC.

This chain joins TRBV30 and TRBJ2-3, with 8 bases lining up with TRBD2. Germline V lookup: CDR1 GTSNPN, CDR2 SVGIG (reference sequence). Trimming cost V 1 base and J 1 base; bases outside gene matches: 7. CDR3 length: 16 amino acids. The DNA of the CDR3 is TGTGCCTGGAGTGGGGGCAGCGGGGGTGGCACAGATACGCAGTATTTT. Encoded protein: CAWSGGSGGGTDTQYF.

The CDR3 bases are TGTGCCAGCAGTCCACCGGGACTAGCGGGAGGCGGCTACAATGAGCAGTTCTTC. This encodes CASSPPGLAGGGYNEQFF. This chain links TRBV27 with TRBJ2-1, with TRBD2 identical over 15 bases. The germline V gene has CDR1 MNHEY and CDR2 SMNVEV (reference sequence). The V and J ends lost 5 bases and 3 bases, in that order; junction bases with no gene match: 8. This CDR3 region has 18 residues.

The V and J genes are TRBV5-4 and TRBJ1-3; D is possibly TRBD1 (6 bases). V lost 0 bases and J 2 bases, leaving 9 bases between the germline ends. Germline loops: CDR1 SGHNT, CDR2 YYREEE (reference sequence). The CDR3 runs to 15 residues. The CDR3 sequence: CASSLGTDAGNTIYF. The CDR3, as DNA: TGTGCCAGCAGCTTGGGGACAGACGCTGGAAACACCATATATTTT.

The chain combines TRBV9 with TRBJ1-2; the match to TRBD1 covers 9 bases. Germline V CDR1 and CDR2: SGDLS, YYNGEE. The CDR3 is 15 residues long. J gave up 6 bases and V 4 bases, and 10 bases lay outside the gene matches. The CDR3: CASSSRDRDLHGYTF. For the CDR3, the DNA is TGTGCCAGCAGCTCCCGGGACAGGGATCTTCATGGCTACACCTTC.

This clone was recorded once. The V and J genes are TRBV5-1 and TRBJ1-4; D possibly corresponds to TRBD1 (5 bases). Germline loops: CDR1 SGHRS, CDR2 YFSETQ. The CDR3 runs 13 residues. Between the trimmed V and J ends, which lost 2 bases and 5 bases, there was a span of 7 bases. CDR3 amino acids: CASSLSGNEKLFF. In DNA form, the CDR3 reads TGCGCCAGCAGCTTATCAGGGAATGAAAAACTGTTTTTT.

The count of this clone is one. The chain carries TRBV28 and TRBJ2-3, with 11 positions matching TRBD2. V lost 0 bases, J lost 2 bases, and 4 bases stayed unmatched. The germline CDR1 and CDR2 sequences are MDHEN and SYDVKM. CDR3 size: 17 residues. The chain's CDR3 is CASSLWTSGASTDTQYF. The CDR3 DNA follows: TGTGCCAGCAGTTTATGGACTAGCGGGGCCTCCACAGATACGCAGTATTTT. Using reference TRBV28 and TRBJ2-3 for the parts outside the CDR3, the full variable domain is DVKVTQSSRYLVKRTGEKVFLECVQDMDHENMFWYRQDPGLGLRLIYFSYDVKMKEKGDIPEGYSVSREKKERFSLILESASTNQTSMYLCASSLWTSGASTDTQYFGPGTRLTVL.

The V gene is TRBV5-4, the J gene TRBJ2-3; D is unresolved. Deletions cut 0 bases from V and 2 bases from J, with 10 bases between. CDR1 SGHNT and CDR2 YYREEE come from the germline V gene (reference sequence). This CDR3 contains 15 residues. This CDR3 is CASSLDSVSTDTQYF. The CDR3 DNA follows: TGTGCCAGCAGCTTGGACAGTGTCTCCACAGATACGCAGTATTTT.

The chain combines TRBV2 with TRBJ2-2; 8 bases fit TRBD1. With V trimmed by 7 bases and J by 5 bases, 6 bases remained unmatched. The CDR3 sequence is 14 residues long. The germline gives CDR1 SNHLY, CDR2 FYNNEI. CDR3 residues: CASIWQGATGELFF. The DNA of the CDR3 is TGTGCCAGCATTTGGCAGGGGGCGACCGGGGAGCTGTTTTTT.

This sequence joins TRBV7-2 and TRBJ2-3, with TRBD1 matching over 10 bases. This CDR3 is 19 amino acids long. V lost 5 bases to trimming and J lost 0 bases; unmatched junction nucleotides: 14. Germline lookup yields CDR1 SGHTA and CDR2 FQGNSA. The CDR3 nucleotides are TGTGCCAGCAGCCCCCGAAGACAGGGGGCAACTACTAGCACAGATACGCAGTATTTT. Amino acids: CASSPRRQGATTSTDTQYF.

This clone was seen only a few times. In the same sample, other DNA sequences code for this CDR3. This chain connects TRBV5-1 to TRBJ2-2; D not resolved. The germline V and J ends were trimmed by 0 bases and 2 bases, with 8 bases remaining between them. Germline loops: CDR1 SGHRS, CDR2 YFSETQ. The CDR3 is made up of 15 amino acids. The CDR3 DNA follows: TGCGCCAGCAGCTTGGGGGCAGCCAACACCGGGGAGCTGTTTTTT. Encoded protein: CASSLGAANTGELFF. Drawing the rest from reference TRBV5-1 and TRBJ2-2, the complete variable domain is KAGVTQTPRYLIKTRGQQVTLSCSPISGHRSVSWYQQTPGQGLQFLFEYFSETQRNKGNFPGRFSGRQFSNSRSEMNVSTLELGDSALYLCASSLGAANTGELFFGEGSRLTVL.

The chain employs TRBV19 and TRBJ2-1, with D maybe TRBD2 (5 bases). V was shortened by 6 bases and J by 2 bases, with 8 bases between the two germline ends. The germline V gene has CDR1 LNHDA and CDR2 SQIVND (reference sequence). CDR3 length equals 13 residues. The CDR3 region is CASSGNPYNEQFF. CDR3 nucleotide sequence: TGTGCCAGTAGCGGGAACCCCTACAATGAGCAGTTCTTC.

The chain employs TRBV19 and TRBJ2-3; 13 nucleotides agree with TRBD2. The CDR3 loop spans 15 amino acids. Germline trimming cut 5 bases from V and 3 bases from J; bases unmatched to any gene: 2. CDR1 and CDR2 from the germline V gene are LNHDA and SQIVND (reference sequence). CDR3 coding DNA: TGTGCCAGTAGTCAGGGACTAGCGGGAACAGATACGCAGTATTTT. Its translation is CASSQGLAGTDTQYF.